What follows are 19 T cell receptor beta chains derived from one specimen sequenced in a study of OX40 agonist ivuxolimab in advanced cancers. Assay: immunoSEQ multiplex PCR; the TCRdb copy retains only in-frame clones and omits some. The sample lists 60,000 to 85,000 clones, roughly 80% occurring once. The specimen was CD4+ or CD8+ T cells sorted from blood, collected in a trial of the OX40 agonist ivuxolimab. The receptors stem from an adult with an advanced solid tumor such as melanoma, head and neck, liver or kidney cancer.

V gene TRBV5-1 combines with J gene TRBJ2-1, with D possibly matching TRBD2 (5 bases). The ends were cut back, 0 bases at V and 8 bases at J, with 12 bases in the middle. Germline loops: CDR1 SGHRS, CDR2 YFSETQ. The CDR3 is made up of 14 amino acids. The CDR3 loop reads CASSLASSGHEQFF. The CDR3 coding sequence is TGCGCCAGCAGCTTGGCCAGCAGCGGCCATGAGCAGTTCTTC. The full variable domain, its missing parts supplied by reference TRBV5-1 and TRBJ2-1, is KAGVTQTPRYLIKTRGQQVTLSCSPISGHRSVSWYQQTPGQGLQFLFEYFSETQRNKGNFPGRFSGRQFSNSRSEMNVSTLELGDSALYLCASSLASSGHEQFFGPGTRLTVL.

This clone was observed once. CDR3 residues: CASSFLTNTEAFF. The DNA of the CDR3 is TGTGCCAGCAGTTTTCTCACGAACACTGAAGCTTTCTTT. This rearrangement joins TRBV27 to TRBJ1-1; D not certain. Trimming cost V 3 bases and J 1 base, with 6 bases left between them. This CDR3 is built from 13 residues. Germline lookup yields CDR1 MNHEY and CDR2 SMNVEV (reference sequence).

The chain joins TRBV7-8 to TRBJ1-1, with D possibly matching TRBD1 (6 bases). This CDR3 has 15 residues. Germline V CDR1 and CDR2: SGHVS, FQNEAQ. V was shortened by 8 bases and J by 1 base, with 17 bases between the two germline ends. The CDR3 reads CASGSGAPGNTEAFF. CDR3 bases: TGTGCCAGCGGATCAGGGGCGCCTGGGAACACTGAAGCTTTCTTT.

The V and J genes are TRBV27 and TRBJ1-4; D possibly corresponds to TRBD1 (5 bases). With 6 bases removed from V and 0 bases from J, the gap between germline ends came to 11 bases. The CDR3 contains 15 residues. The germline V gene has CDR1 MNHEY and CDR2 SMNVEV (reference sequence). CDR3 amino acids: CASRRDATTNEKLFF. The CDR3 nucleotides read TGTGCCAGCAGACGGGACGCTACAACTAATGAAAAACTGTTTTTT.

V usage is TRBV5-4 and J usage is TRBJ2-5; 13 positions match TRBD2. J was trimmed by 4 bases and V by 4 bases; bases with no gene match: 10. The CDR3 length is 17 residues. In germline, CDR1 is SGHNT, CDR2 YYREEE (reference sequence). DNA of the CDR3: TGTGCCAGCAGCCCTCGCCGACTAGCGGGGGGAGGAGAGACCCAGTACTTC. This encodes CASSPRRLAGGGETQYF.

V and J are TRBV30 and TRBJ1-4; D gene ambiguous. Between the trimmed V and J ends, which lost 2 bases and 6 bases, there was a span of 16 bases. Germline lookup yields CDR1 GTSNPN and CDR2 SVGIG (reference sequence). The CDR3 has 15 residues. The CDR3 here is CAWSMTGLIHEKLFF. The CDR3 nucleotides read TGTGCCTGGAGTATGACGGGCCTTATTCATGAAAAACTGTTTTTT. The full variable domain, completed using reference TRBV30 and TRBJ1-4, is SQTIHQWPATLVQPVGSPLSLECTVEGTSNPNLYWYRQAAGRGLQLLFYSVGIGQISSEVPQNLSASRPQDRQFILSSKKLLLSDSGFYLCAWSMTGLIHEKLFFGSGTQLSVL.

The chain carries TRBV7-3 and TRBJ2-6, with D perhaps TRBD1 (5 bases). CDR3 size: 15 residues. V lost 8 bases and J lost 0, with 11 bases in between. Per germline, CDR1 SGHTA and CDR2 FQGTGA. CDR3 in amino acids: CASSRASSGANVLTF. The CDR3, as DNA: TGTGCCAGCTCCAGGGCTAGCTCTGGGGCCAACGTCCTGACTTTC.

V is TRBV6-5 and J is TRBJ2-1; D is perhaps TRBD1 or TRBD2 (5 bases each). CDR1 is MNHEY and CDR2 is SVGAGI in the germline V gene. The CDR3 consists of 15 residues. Trimming took off 6 bases at V and 0 bases at J, with 12 bases between the two ends. CDR3 bases: TGTGCCAGCAGCCCCGAGGGGAGCTCCTACAATGAGCAGTTCTTC. Translated, it gives CASSPEGSSYNEQFF.

This chain uses TRBV27 with TRBJ2-3, with D possibly TRBD1 on 6 matching bases. CDR3 length: 16 amino acids. CDR1 is MNHEY and CDR2 is SMNVEV in the germline V gene (reference sequence). The V end lost 4 bases, the J end lost 2 bases, and 16 bases lay between the germline ends. CDR3 amino acids: CASSSPRGAYTDTQYF. In DNA form, the CDR3 reads TGTGCCAGCAGTTCTCCCAGGGGAGCCTACACAGATACGCAGTATTTT.

This sequence joins TRBV5-1 and TRBJ2-3; TRBD2 aligns across 11 bases. The CDR3 contains 16 residues. Germline-derived CDR1 and CDR2 are SGHRS and YFSETQ. V shed 0 bases, J shed 2 bases, and the junction held 2 bases outside the gene matches. In nucleotides, the CDR3 is TGCGCCAGCAGCTTGGAGGGACTAGCGGACACAGATACGCAGTATTTT. Its translation: CASSLEGLADTDTQYF.

This clone was detected a few times. In DNA, the CDR3 is TGTGCCTGGAGTGTAAAATGGGGACCCGACCAGCATTTT. Its translation: CAWSVKWGPDQHF. This chain connects TRBV30 to TRBJ1-5; possibly TRBD1 for D (5 bases). V was shortened by 0 bases and J by 12 bases, with 15 bases between the two germline ends. From germline, CDR1 is GTSNPN and CDR2 SVGIG (reference sequence). The CDR3 sequence is 13 residues long.

The chain joins TRBV15 to TRBJ2-3; D unresolved. Germline CDR1 and CDR2: LNHNV and YYDKDF (reference sequence). The CDR3 covers 13 residues. With 1 base removed from V and 10 bases from J, the gap between germline ends came to 12 bases. The CDR3 DNA is TGTGCCACCAGCAGAGTATTGGGTGATGCGCAGTATTTT. Its translation is CATSRVLGDAQYF.

V gene TRBV6-6 combines with J gene TRBJ2-1; D gene unclear. Germline V CDR1 and CDR2: MNHNY, SVGAGI (reference sequence). Trimming took 7 bases from V and 8 from J, leaving 15 bases between them. The CDR3 runs 13 residues. The CDR3 is CASTRPDGDEQFF. The CDR3 DNA follows: TGTGCCAGCACTCGACCGGATGGGGATGAGCAGTTCTTC.

This chain joins TRBV7-2 and TRBJ2-1; 7 bases line up with TRBD2. Germline-derived CDR1 and CDR2 are SGHTA and FQGNSA. CDR3 size: 13 residues. V was pared by 0 bases and J by 10 bases, with 3 bases of the junction left unmatched. For the CDR3, the DNA is TGTGCCAGCAGCTTAGCGCTTAGCGGGGAGCAGTTCTTC. It translates to CASSLALSGEQFF.

The chain couples TRBV28 to TRBJ1-5; 9 positions match TRBD1. The CDR3 loop spans 16 amino acids. CDR1 MDHEN and CDR2 SYDVKM come from the germline V gene. The trim removed 5 bases at V and 4 bases at J, leaving 9 bases unmatched. CDR3: CASSRPQGQGNQPQHF. The DNA for the CDR3 is TGTGCCAGCAGTCGCCCCCAAGGACAGGGGAATCAGCCCCAGCATTTT.

This chain connects TRBV20-1 to TRBJ1-2; D call uncertain. Trimming removed 2 bases at V and 4 bases at J, with 2 bases between. The germline V gene has CDR1 DFQATT and CDR2 SNEGSKA (reference sequence). This CDR3 contains 10 residues. CDR3 amino acids: CSARFYGYTF. The CDR3 region has the DNA TGCAGTGCTAGATTCTATGGCTACACCTTC.

The chain has TRBV27 and TRBJ2-3, with 9 positions matching TRBD2. The CDR3 sequence is 16 residues long. Looked up from germline, CDR1 is MNHEY and CDR2 is SMNVEV (reference sequence). V was pared by 6 bases and J by 3 bases, with 10 bases of the junction left unmatched. CDR3 DNA sequence: TGTGCCAGCAGACAAATAGCGGGAGCGATAACAGATACGCAGTATTTT. Translating gives CASRQIAGAITDTQYF.

The chain uses TRBV19 and TRBJ2-2; D gene unclear. V lost 11 bases, J lost 5 bases, and 12 bases lay in between. CDR3 length: 12 amino acids. Germline assignment: CDR1 LNHDA and CDR2 SQIVND (reference sequence). DNA for the CDR3: TGTGCCGGACGCTTAGGAACCGGGGAGCTGTTTTTT. It yields the protein CAGRLGTGELFF. Supplemented by reference TRBV19 and TRBJ2-2, the full variable domain reads DGGITQSPKYLFRKEGQNVTLSCEQNLNHDAMYWYRQDPGQGLRLIYYSQIVNDFQKGDIAEGYSVSREKKESFPLTVTSAQKNPTAFYLCAGRLGTGELFFGEGSRLTVL.

The V gene is TRBV5-1, the J gene TRBJ2-2, with no clear D. Germline V gives CDR1 SGHRS, CDR2 YFSETQ. The CDR3 sequence is 14 residues long. V was trimmed by 1 base and J by 5 bases, leaving 9 bases between them. CDR3 DNA sequence: TGCGCCAGCAGCTTGACTATAGGTACCGGGGAGCTGTTTTTT. Its translation: CASSLTIGTGELFF.